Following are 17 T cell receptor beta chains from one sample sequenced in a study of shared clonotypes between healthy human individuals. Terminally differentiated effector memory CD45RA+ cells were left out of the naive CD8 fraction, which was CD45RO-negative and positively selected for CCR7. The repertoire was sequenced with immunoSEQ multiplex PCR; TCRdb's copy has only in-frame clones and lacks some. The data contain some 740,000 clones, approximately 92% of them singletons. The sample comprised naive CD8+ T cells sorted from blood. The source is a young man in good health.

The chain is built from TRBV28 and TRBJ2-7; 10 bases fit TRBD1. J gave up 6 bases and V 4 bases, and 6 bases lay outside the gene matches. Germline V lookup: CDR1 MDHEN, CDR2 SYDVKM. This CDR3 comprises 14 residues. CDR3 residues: CASSSRTGGIEQYF. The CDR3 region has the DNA TGTGCCAGCAGTTCACGGACAGGGGGTATCGAGCAGTACTTC.

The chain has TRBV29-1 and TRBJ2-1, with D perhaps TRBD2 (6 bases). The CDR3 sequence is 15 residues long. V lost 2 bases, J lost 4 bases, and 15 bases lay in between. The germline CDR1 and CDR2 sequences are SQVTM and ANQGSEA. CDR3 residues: CSVETGENEYNEQFF. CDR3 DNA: TGCAGCGTTGAAACGGGGGAGAACGAGTACAATGAGCAGTTCTTC.

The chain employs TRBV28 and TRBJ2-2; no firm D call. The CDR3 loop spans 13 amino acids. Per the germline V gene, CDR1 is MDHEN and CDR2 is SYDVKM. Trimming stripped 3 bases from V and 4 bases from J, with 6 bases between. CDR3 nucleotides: TGTGCCAGCAGTTTGTCTGTCACCGGGGAGCTGTTTTTT. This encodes CASSLSVTGELFF.

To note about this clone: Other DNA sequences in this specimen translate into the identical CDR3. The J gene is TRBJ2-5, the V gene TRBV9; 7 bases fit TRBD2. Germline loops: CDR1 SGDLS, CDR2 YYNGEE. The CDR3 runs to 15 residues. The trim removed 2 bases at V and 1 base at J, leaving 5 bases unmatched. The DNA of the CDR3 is TGTGCCAGCAGCGTGGCCGGGGGGATCCAAGAGACCCAGTACTTC. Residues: CASSVAGGIQETQYF.

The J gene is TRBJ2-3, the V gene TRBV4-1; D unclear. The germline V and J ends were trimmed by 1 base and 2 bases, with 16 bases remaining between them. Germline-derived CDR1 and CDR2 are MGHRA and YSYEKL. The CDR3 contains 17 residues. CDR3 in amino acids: CASSQAAGDPNTDTQYF. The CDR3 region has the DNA TGCGCCAGCAGCCAAGCTGCTGGGGATCCAAACACAGATACGCAGTATTTT.

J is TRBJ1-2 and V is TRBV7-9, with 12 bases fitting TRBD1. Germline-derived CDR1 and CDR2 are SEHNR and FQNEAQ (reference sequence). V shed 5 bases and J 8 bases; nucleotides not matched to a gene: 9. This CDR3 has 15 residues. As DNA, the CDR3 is TGTGCCAGCAGCGACGGGACAGGGGGCTTGTTCGGCTACACCTTC. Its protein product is CASSDGTGGLFGYTF.

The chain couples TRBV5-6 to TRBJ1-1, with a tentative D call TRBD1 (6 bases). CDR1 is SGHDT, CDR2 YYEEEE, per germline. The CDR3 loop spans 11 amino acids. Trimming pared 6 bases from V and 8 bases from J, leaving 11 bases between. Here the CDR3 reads CASNLDSEAFF. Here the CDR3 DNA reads TGTGCCAGCAATCTGGACAGCGAAGCTTTCTTT.

CDR3 nucleotides: TGTGCCAGCAGCGTAGGGAATTTTAACTATGGCTACACCTTC. Its protein is CASSVGNFNYGYTF. The chain uses TRBV9 and TRBJ1-2, with no clear D. The CDR3 extends over 14 amino acids. V lost 0 bases and J lost 1, with 7 bases in between. Germline values: CDR1 SGDLS, CDR2 YYNGEE.

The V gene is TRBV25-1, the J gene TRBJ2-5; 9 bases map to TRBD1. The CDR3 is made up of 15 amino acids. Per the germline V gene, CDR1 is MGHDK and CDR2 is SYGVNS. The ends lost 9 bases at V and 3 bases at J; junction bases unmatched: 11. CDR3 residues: CASTGTGRWEETQYF. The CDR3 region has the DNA TGTGCCAGTACCGGGACAGGGCGTTGGGAAGAGACCCAGTACTTC.

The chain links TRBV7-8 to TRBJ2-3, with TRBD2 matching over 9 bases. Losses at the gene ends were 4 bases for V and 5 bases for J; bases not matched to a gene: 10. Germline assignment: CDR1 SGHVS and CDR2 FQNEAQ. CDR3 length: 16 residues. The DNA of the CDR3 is TGTGCCAGCAGCTACAATCCTAGCGGGGAAATAGATACGCAGTATTTT. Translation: CASSYNPSGEIDTQYF.

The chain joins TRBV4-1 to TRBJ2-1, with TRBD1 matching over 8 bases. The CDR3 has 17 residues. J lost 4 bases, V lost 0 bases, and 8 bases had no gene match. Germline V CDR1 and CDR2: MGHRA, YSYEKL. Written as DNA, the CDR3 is TGCGCCAGCAGCCAAGATGGCGCAGGGGGCAGGTACAATGAGCAGTTCTTC. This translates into CASSQDGAGGRYNEQFF.

CDR3 DNA sequence: TGTGCCATCAGTACAGGGACAGCAAGCACAGATACGCAGTATTTT. Translation gives CAISTGTASTDTQYF. The chain links TRBV10-3 to TRBJ2-3; 7 bases are a match to TRBD1. The junction had 5 bases not matched to a gene; V was cut back by 5 bases and J by 0 bases. The germline gives CDR1 ENHRY, CDR2 SYGVKD. The CDR3 covers 15 residues.

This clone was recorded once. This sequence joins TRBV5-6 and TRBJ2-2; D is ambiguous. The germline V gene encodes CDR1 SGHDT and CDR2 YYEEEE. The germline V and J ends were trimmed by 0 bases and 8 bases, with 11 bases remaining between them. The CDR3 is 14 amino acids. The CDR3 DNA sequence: TGTGCCAGCAGCTTGGGACTTAAACGGGGGGAGCTGTTTTTT. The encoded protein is CASSLGLKRGELFF.

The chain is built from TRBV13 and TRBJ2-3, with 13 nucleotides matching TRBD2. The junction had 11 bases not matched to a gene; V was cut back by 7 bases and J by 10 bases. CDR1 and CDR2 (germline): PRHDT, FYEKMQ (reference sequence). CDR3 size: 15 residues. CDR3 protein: CASTHGTSGTQAQYF. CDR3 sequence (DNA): TGTGCCAGCACCCACGGGACTAGCGGGACCCAAGCGCAGTATTTT.

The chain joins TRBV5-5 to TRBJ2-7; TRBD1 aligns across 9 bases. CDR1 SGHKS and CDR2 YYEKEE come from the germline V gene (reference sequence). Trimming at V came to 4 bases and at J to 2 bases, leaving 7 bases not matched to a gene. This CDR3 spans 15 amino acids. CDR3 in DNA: TGTGCCAGCAGCCTGACCGGGACAGGGACCTACGAGCAGTACTTC. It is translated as CASSLTGTGTYEQYF.

The CDR3 nucleotides are TGTGCCAGCAGTTCCCCTTATTTTGTTGGTTTAGTAGCGGGAGGGCGGTACAATGAGCAGTTCTTC. As protein: CASSSPYFVGLVAGGRYNEQFF. The gene calls are TRBV27 and TRBJ2-1; 11 nucleotides align to TRBD2. This CDR3 is 22 amino acids long. The junction had 24 bases not matched to a gene; V was cut back by 4 bases and J by 4 bases. The germline gives CDR1 MNHEY, CDR2 SMNVEV (reference sequence).

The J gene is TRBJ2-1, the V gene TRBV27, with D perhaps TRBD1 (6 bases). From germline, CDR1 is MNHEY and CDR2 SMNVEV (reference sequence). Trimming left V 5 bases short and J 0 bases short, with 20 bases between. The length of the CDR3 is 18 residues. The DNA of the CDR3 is TGTGCCAGCAGTCCTCGGACAGTTCGATTAAGCTCCTACAATGAGCAGTTCTTC. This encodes CASSPRTVRLSSYNEQFF.